A selection of T cell receptor beta chains follows, all from one sample in a study of blood T cell repertoires in COVID-19. Repertoires were generated with immunoSEQ multiplex PCR, while TCRdb's copy carries only in-frame clones and drops some. This repertoire shows tens of thousands of clones, roughly 82% found once; its top ten account for approximately 6.8%. Material: peripheral blood. The source of these receptors is a man aged 50 to 60 with active or convalescent COVID-19. CDR3s include the opening cysteine and the closing phenylalanine or tryptophan. The D gene is left open where the match is weak. Not every row has a clone size; where given, it reads once, few, many or a size class.

v_call	clone_size	d_call	j_call	cdr3_nt	cdr3_aa
TRBV11-1	-	TRBD1	TRBJ1-2	TGTGCCAGCAGCTTAAGCCGGGACAGGGTCAGTAATGGCTACACCTTC	CASSLSRDRVSNGYTF
TRBV6-5	-	TRBD1	TRBJ2-2	TGTGCCAGCAGTCCGGGACAGAGGACCGGGGAGCTGTTTTTT	CASSPGQRTGELFF
TRBV6-5	-	-	TRBJ1-2	TGTGCCAGCATTAACCCTCGGGGGGCAGGCGGCTACACCTTC	CASINPRGAGGYTF
TRBV9	-	TRBD2	TRBJ2-2	TGTGCCAGCAGCGTAGATGGAGCGGGGGGTTATCCCGGGGAGCTGTTTTTT	CASSVDGAGGYPGELFF
TRBV30	-	-	TRBJ2-7	TGTGCCTGGAGTGTACAGTCGGACTCCTACGAGCAGTACTTC	CAWSVQSDSYEQYF
TRBV12-3/TRBV12-4	-	-	TRBJ1-5	TGTGCCAGCAGTCTGCCCGGAGTGAGGCCCCAGCATTTT	CASSLPGVRPQHF
TRBV5-5	-	TRBD1	TRBJ2-7	TGTGCCAGCAGCTCCCGGACAGGGCCAACCTACGAGCAGTACTTC	CASSSRTGPTYEQYF
TRBV28	-	-	TRBJ2-7	TGTGCCAGCATGGGACTGACAGGGTCGTCCTACGAGCAGTACTTC	CASMGLTGSSYEQYF
TRBV13	-	TRBD1	TRBJ1-6	TGTGCCAGCAGCGCGGGACAGGCTGGGTGGGGAGATTCACCCCTCCACTTT	CASSAGQAGWGDSPLHF
TRBV3-1/TRBV3-2	-	-	TRBJ1-2	TGTGCCAGCAGCCAAGGGGCTATCCCCTATGGCTACACCTTC	CASSQGAIPYGYTF
TRBV10-3	-	-	TRBJ2-6	TGTGCCATCAGTGAGTCGATAAGCGGCTCTGGGGCCAACGTCCTGACTTTC	CAISESISGSGANVLTF
TRBV7-9	-	TRBD1	TRBJ1-2	TGTGCCAGCAGCCCCACGACAGGGGTTTATGGCTACACCTTC	CASSPTTGVYGYTF
TRBV10-2	-	-	TRBJ1-4	TGCGCCAGCAGTGATTGGGGGCCATCAGCAACTAATGAAAAACTGTTTTTT	CASSDWGPSATNEKLFF
TRBV3-1/TRBV3-2	-	-	TRBJ1-1	TGTGCCAGCAGCCAAGCCTACAGGGCCGAAGCTTTCTTT	CASSQAYRAEAFF
TRBV5-4	-	TRBD1	TRBJ1-6	TGTGCCAGCAGCTTGACAGGGGGGTATAATTCACCCCTCCACTTT	CASSLTGGYNSPLHF
TRBV10-3	-	TRBD1	TRBJ2-6	TGTGCCATCAGTGAGGACAGGGGGCTCACTGGGGCCAACGTCCTGACTTTC	CAISEDRGLTGANVLTF
TRBV7-9	once	-	TRBJ1-2	TGTGCCAGCAGCCCCCCGGGTTTCGGGAATGGCTACACCTTC	CASSPPGFGNGYTF
TRBV5-5	-	-	TRBJ2-1	TGTGCCAGCAGCGCAGTGGAGGGGTACATTAGTGAGCAGTTCTTC	CASSAVEGYISEQFF
TRBV30	-	-	TRBJ1-4	TGTGCCGGAATACCGACAGGAGAATATGAAAAACTGTTTTTT	CAGIPTGEYEKLFF